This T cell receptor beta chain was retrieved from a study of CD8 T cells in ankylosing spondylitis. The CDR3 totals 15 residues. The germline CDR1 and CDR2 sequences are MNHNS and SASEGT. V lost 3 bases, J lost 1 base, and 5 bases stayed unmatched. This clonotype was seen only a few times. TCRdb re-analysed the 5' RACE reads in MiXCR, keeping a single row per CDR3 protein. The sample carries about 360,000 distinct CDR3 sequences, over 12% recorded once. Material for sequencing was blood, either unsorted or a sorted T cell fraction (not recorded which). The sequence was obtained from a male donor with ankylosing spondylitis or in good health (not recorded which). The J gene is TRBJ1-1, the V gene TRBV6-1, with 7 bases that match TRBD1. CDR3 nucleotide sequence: TGTGCCAGCAGTGAGGGCACAGGGGCGAACACTGAAGCTTTCTTT. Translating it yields CASSEGTGANTEAFF.